Below are 21 T cell receptor beta chains sequenced from a single sample in a study of blood T cells in healthy people across ages (dated by TCRdb to between 2015 and 2016). Library construction relied on 5' RACE. The sample was run on an Illumina HiSeq 2500. A second PCR of about 6 to 12 cycles was run with a J-beta primer mix and a sample-barcoded 5' primer. TCRdb took the public reads, trimmed them with fastp at Q25, ran MiXCR for clone calling and kept in-frame beta chains. Identical CDR3 protein sequences are pooled into one entry, listed with their most common genes and DNA. The table for this sample lists approximately 730,000 distinct CDR3 sequences; roughly 43% of them were counted only once. The leading ten clones occupy 20% to 25% of the sample. Sequenced: blood. These receptors were taken from a woman aged 55-69 years in good health.

The CDR3 here is CASSSRLAGHGDIQYF. The CDR3 DNA sequence: TGTGCCAGCAGCTCCCGGCTAGCGGGGCACGGAGACATTCAGTACTTC. The chain couples TRBV3-1 to TRBJ2-4; 9 nucleotides agree with TRBD2. The J segment lost 8 bases and the V segment lost 5 bases, leaving 13 bases of the junction unmatched. CDR3 size: 16 residues. In germline, CDR1 is LGHDT, CDR2 YNNKEL (reference sequence).

CDR3 bases: TGTGCCAGCAGCCAAGGACCTAATGAAAAACTGTTTTTT. Translating gives CASSQGPNEKLFF. The chain has TRBV7-2 and TRBJ1-4; unclear D gene. The CDR3 is 13 amino acids. Germline V gene data show CDR1 as SGHTA and CDR2 as FQGNSA. V was cut by 5 bases and J by 3 bases, with 7 bases left in between.

The chain carries TRBV28 and TRBJ1-6; possible D gene TRBD1, 5 bases. The CDR3 has 15 amino acids. V dropped 3 bases and J dropped 5 bases, with 11 bases sitting between them. The germline V gene encodes CDR1 MDHEN and CDR2 SYDVKM. CDR3 sequence reads: CASSFRGGNNSPLHF. The DNA for the CDR3 is TGTGCCAGCAGTTTTCGGGGGGGAAATAATTCACCCCTCCACTTT.

A few counts support this clonotype. V is TRBV20-1 and J is TRBJ2-1, with 11 bases that match TRBD2. V dropped 6 bases and J dropped 5; count of bases not matched to a gene: 9. Germline V gene lookup returns CDR1 DFQATT and CDR2 SNEGSKA (reference sequence). CDR3 length: 15 residues. CDR3 coding DNA: TGCAGTGCCCGACGCAGACTAGCGGGAAACAATGAGCAGTTCTTC. Translated, it gives CSARRRLAGNNEQFF.

The chain has TRBV2 and TRBJ2-1, with D perhaps TRBD2 (6 bases). There are 13 residues in the CDR3. CDR1 is SNHLY and CDR2 is FYNNEI in the germline V gene. The germline V and J ends were trimmed by 6 bases and 15 bases, with 21 bases remaining between them. The DNA of the CDR3 is TGTGCCAGCAGACGGGACTCCCAAGGAAGGGGGTTCTTC. Translation: CASRRDSQGRGFF.

V is TRBV20-1 and J is TRBJ2-1; the D gene could be TRBD1 or TRBD2 (5 bases each). CDR3 length equals 16 residues. From germline, CDR1 is DFQATT and CDR2 SNEGSKA (reference sequence). The V end lost 3 bases, the J end lost 0 bases, and 15 bases lay between the germline ends. In DNA, the CDR3 is TGCAGTGCTAGGGGACGAGCGGCCAGCTCCTACAATGAGCAGTTCTTC. It is translated as CSARGRAASSYNEQFF.

The CDR3 region has the DNA TGTGCCAGCAGCGAGGTCTGGGACAATGAGCAGTTCTTC. Protein: CASSEVWDNEQFF. The chain couples TRBV21-1 to TRBJ2-1. TRBV21-1 represents a pseudogene. CDR3 length equals 13 residues.

Only a few counts were recorded for this clonotype. The chain is built from TRBV27 and TRBJ2-3; D is undetermined. Between the trimmed V and J ends, which lost 3 bases and 0 bases, there was a span of 10 bases. The CDR3 has 15 residues. Germline values: CDR1 MNHEY, CDR2 SMNVEV (reference sequence). The CDR3 spells CASSFGRPSTDTQYF. CDR3 DNA: TGTGCCAGCAGTTTCGGCAGGCCGAGCACAGATACGCAGTATTTT.

The chain is built from TRBV12-3 or TRBV12-4 and TRBJ1-1, with 7 bases matching TRBD1. With 6 bases clipped from V and 6 bases from J, the junction kept 13 bases outside the gene matches. This CDR3 comprises 15 residues. CDR3 residues: CASSPGGQRFAEAFF. CDR3 nucleotide sequence: TGTGCCAGCAGCCCAGGGGGGCAAAGGTTCGCTGAAGCTTTCTTT.

The chain uses TRBV20-1 and TRBJ2-3, with D perhaps matching TRBD2 (5 bases). Germline V gene data show CDR1 as DFQATT and CDR2 as SNEGSKA (reference sequence). Deletions cut 1 base from V and 2 bases from J, with 10 bases between. This CDR3 spans 14 amino acids. CDR3 in amino acids: CSARAPGYTDTQYF. The CDR3 DNA reads as TGCAGTGCTAGAGCCCCGGGATACACAGATACGCAGTATTTT.

CDR3 sequence reads: CADAGDEQYF. The DNA of the CDR3 is TGTGCCGATGCGGGCGACGAGCAGTACTTC. This rearrangement joins TRBV7-9 to TRBJ2-7; TRBD2 is a possible D gene (5 bases). V was shortened by 11 bases and J by 5 bases, with 10 bases between the two germline ends. This CDR3 spans 10 amino acids. From germline, CDR1 is SEHNR and CDR2 FQNEAQ (reference sequence).

The rearrangement joins TRBV20-1 to TRBJ2-5, with 16 bases identical to TRBD2. The CDR3 totals 19 residues. Germline V gene data show CDR1 as DFQATT and CDR2 as SNEGSKA (reference sequence). The V segment lost 6 bases and the J segment 4 bases; nucleotides outside the gene matches: 17. The CDR3, as DNA: TGCAGTGCCAGCGGGACTAGCGGGGGGGGATACAGAACCGGAGAGACCCAGTACTTC. It specifies CSASGTSGGGYRTGETQYF.

The rearrangement uses TRBV14 and TRBJ2-3, with D perhaps TRBD1 or TRBD2 (5 bases each). This CDR3 contains 16 residues. Deletions cut 5 bases from V and 6 bases from J, with 21 bases between. Germline V CDR1 and CDR2: SGHDN, FVKESK. The CDR3 reads CASSKTPGLRGDTQYF. The CDR3 nucleotides read TGTGCCAGCAGCAAAACACCCGGCCTCCGGGGCGATACGCAGTATTTT. The full variable domain, rest sourced from reference TRBV14 and TRBJ2-3, is EAGVTQFPSHSVIEKGQTVTLRCDPISGHDNLYWYRRVMGKEIKFLLHFVKESKQDESGMPNNRFLAERTGGTYSTLKVQPAELEDSGVYFCASSKTPGLRGDTQYFGPGTRLTVL.

This clonotype came up many times. The gene calls are TRBV3-1 and TRBJ2-1; tentative D call: TRBD2 (5 bases). Germline V CDR1 and CDR2: LGHDT, YNNKEL (reference sequence). CDR3 length: 15 residues. Trimming shortened V by 1 base and J by 0 bases, and 7 bases separated the two germline ends. The CDR3 loop is CASSQAGSSYNEQFF. For the CDR3, the DNA is TGTGCCAGCAGCCAAGCGGGGAGCTCCTACAATGAGCAGTTCTTC.

This sequence joins TRBV21-1 and TRBJ2-1; no check of the table's D call, TRBD2, against the DNA was made. TRBV21-1 is a pseudogene. CDR3 length equals 17 residues. CDR3: CASSKRASGSAYNEQFF. CDR3 bases: TGTGCCAGCAGCAAACGGGCTAGCGGGAGCGCCTACAATGAGCAGTTCTTC.

This clonotype was picked up a small number of times. Compared with germline, one end of the junction differs, possibly owing to a read error. The chain joins TRBV10-3 to TRBJ2-1; D is unclear. CDR3 size: 15 residues. Germline CDR1 reads ENHRY; CDR2 reads SYGVKD. The CDR3 region is CVINRAQSSYNEQFF. CDR3 DNA sequence: TGTGTCATCAATCGAGCTCAGAGCTCCTACAATGAGCAGTTCTTC.

This clonotype occurred a few times. The gene calls are TRBV20-1 and TRBJ2-1, with D possibly being TRBD2 (5 bases). The CDR3 covers 14 residues. In germline, CDR1 is DFQATT, CDR2 SNEGSKA (reference sequence). The V end lost 7 bases, the J end lost 0 bases, and 13 bases lay between the germline ends. The CDR3 is CSGGLASSYNEQFF. In nucleotides, the CDR3 is TGCAGTGGAGGCCTAGCAAGCTCCTACAATGAGCAGTTCTTC.

This clonotype was seen only a few times. The J gene is TRBJ2-5, the V gene TRBV3-1, with D perhaps TRBD2 (6 bases). Germline CDR1 is LGHDT and CDR2 is YNNKEL (reference sequence). The V end lost 1 base, the J end lost 2 bases, and 8 bases lay between the germline ends. CDR3 length equals 14 residues. CDR3 coding DNA: TGTGCCAGCAGCCAAGGGACTACGCAAGAGACCCAGTACTTC. It encodes CASSQGTTQETQYF.

The V gene is TRBV9, the J gene TRBJ1-1, with D unresolved. The V end lost 3 bases, the J end lost 0 bases, and 12 bases lay between the germline ends. CDR1 is SGDLS, CDR2 YYNGEE, per germline. The CDR3 spans 15 residues. The CDR3 coding sequence is TGTGCCAGCAGCGACCGAACAGAAATGAACACTGAAGCTTTCTTT. Its protein is CASSDRTEMNTEAFF.

The chain carries TRBV20-1 and TRBJ1-2; tentative D call: TRBD1 (5 bases). There are 12 residues in the CDR3. The V end was cut by 5 bases, the J end by 8 bases, with 15 bases between. Germline values: CDR1 DFQATT, CDR2 SNEGSKA (reference sequence). This chain's CDR3 is CSAAKGVGGYTF. The CDR3 DNA reads TGCAGTGCTGCAAAAGGGGTCGGCGGCTACACCTTC.

This clonotype was observed a few times. The chain has TRBV11-1 and TRBJ2-3, with 15 bases aligning to TRBD2. CDR1 and CDR2 from the germline V gene are SGHAT and FQDESV (reference sequence). The CDR3 is 19 amino acids. With V trimmed by 5 bases and J by 3 bases, 12 bases remained unmatched. CDR3 DNA sequence: TGTGCCAGCAGCACGGGACTAGCGGGAGGAAATGTATTTACAGATACGCAGTATTTT. As protein: CASSTGLAGGNVFTDTQYF.